The 27 T cell receptor beta chains in this list originate from one sample, sequenced in a study of blood T cell repertoires in COVID-19. Libraries were prepared by immunoSEQ multiplex PCR; TCRdb keeps only in-frame clonotypes and omits some of them. The sample lists around 70,000 clones, about nine tenths seen once, with approximately 11% in the top ten. Material for sequencing was peripheral blood. These receptors came from a woman younger than 30 with acute or convalescent COVID-19.

The genes are TRBV2 and TRBJ2-1; a possible D gene is TRBD1 (6 bases). The CDR3 covers 16 residues. The germline V gene has CDR1 SNHLY and CDR2 FYNNEI. With 6 bases removed from V and 0 bases from J, the gap between germline ends came to 15 bases. As DNA, the CDR3 is TGTGCCAGCAGGCCCATGACAGGCTACTCCTACAATGAGCAGTTCTTC. Translated: CASRPMTGYSYNEQFF.

The rearrangement links TRBV24-1 to TRBJ2-2, with TRBD1 as a possible D gene (7 bases). From germline, CDR1 is KGHDR and CDR2 SFDVKD. CDR3 length: 17 amino acids. The V gene lost 4 bases and the J gene lost 0 bases, with 14 bases spanning the gap. The CDR3, as DNA: TGTGCCACCAGTGACTCGCAGGGGGGCTCGAACACCGGGGAGCTGTTTTTT. The encoded protein is CATSDSQGGSNTGELFF.

V and J are TRBV18 and TRBJ1-2; 9 nucleotides line up with TRBD1. Germline CDR1 reads KGHSH; CDR2 reads LQKENI. The CDR3 is 15 amino acids. V shed 4 bases, J shed 4 bases, and the junction held 7 bases outside the gene matches. CDR3 sequence (DNA): TGTGCCAGCTCACAACCGGGACAGGGAAGCTATGGCTACACCTTC. This codes for CASSQPGQGSYGYTF.

This chain connects TRBV2 to TRBJ1-2, with D tentatively TRBD1 (6 bases). V dropped 6 bases and J dropped 0 bases, with 8 bases sitting between them. The CDR3 length is 13 residues. Germline CDR1 reads SNHLY; CDR2 reads FYNNEI. In DNA form, the CDR3 reads TGTGCCAGCAGCAGGGGAGCTAACTATGGCTACACCTTC. Its translation: CASSRGANYGYTF.

DNA for the CDR3: TGTGCCAGCAGTGGTCCAGGGGCGGACACTGAAGCTTTCTTT. Translation: CASSGPGADTEAFF. The V call is TRBV25-1, the J call TRBJ1-1; D is perhaps TRBD1 (6 bases). The CDR3 length is 14 residues. V shed 4 bases and J shed 3 bases, with 12 bases lying between them. Germline CDR1 reads MGHDK; CDR2 reads SYGVNS. The variable domain in full, completed from reference TRBV25-1 and TRBJ1-1, reads EADIYQTPRYLVIGTGKKITLECSQTMGHDKMYWYQQDPGMELHLIHYSYGVNSTEKGDLSSESTVSRIRTEHFPLTLESARPSHTSQYLCASSGPGADTEAFFGQGTRLTVV.

This chain links TRBV15 with TRBJ2-3; 8 bases align to TRBD2. Losses at the gene ends were 0 bases for V and 0 bases for J; bases not matched to a gene: 2. The length of the CDR3 is 16 residues. Germline CDR1 and CDR2: LNHNV and YYDKDF (reference sequence). This chain's CDR3 is CATSREVAGSTDTQYF. Written as DNA, the CDR3 is TGTGCCACCAGCAGAGAAGTAGCGGGGAGCACAGATACGCAGTATTTT.

The chain couples TRBV24-1 to TRBJ2-1, with 14 bases lining up with TRBD2. The V gene end was trimmed by 7 bases and the J gene end by 9 bases; junction bases not matched to a gene: 13. The germline gives CDR1 KGHDR, CDR2 SFDVKD. The CDR3 has 17 residues. CDR3 amino acids: CATRRTPGLAGEGEQFF. The DNA of the CDR3 is TGTGCCACCAGGAGAACGCCGGGACTAGCGGGAGAGGGTGAGCAGTTCTTC.

CDR3: CASSPLGTGGTEAFF. The CDR3 DNA is TGTGCCAGCAGTCCTCTGGGGACAGGGGGCACTGAAGCTTTCTTT. The rearrangement uses TRBV28 and TRBJ1-1; 11 bases align to TRBD1. After removal of 5 bases from V and 4 bases from J, the junction contained 6 bases not matched to a gene. Germline V lookup: CDR1 MDHEN, CDR2 SYDVKM. CDR3 length: 15 residues.

The CDR3 DNA sequence: TGTGCCAGCAGCCCGGACAGCCGGAGAGCGGGGTACTACAATGAGCAGTTCTTC. It encodes CASSPDSRRAGYYNEQFF. The chain has TRBV14 and TRBJ2-1; perhaps TRBD2 as D (7 bases). CDR1 and CDR2 (germline): SGHDN, FVKESK. This CDR3 comprises 18 residues. Between the trimmed V and J ends, which lost 4 bases and 3 bases, there was a span of 22 bases. Filled out from reference TRBV14 and TRBJ2-1, the complete variable domain reads EAGVTQFPSHSVIEKGQTVTLRCDPISGHDNLYWYRRVMGKEIKFLLHFVKESKQDESGMPNNRFLAERTGGTYSTLKVQPAELEDSGVYFCASSPDSRRAGYYNEQFFGPGTRLTVL.

V is TRBV12-3 or TRBV12-4 and J is TRBJ2-2; D call uncertain. Trimming took off 3 bases at V and 4 bases at J, with 6 bases between the two ends. There are 13 residues in the CDR3. This CDR3 reads CASSFRSTGELFF. The CDR3 region has the DNA TGTGCCAGCAGTTTTCGGAGCACCGGGGAGCTGTTTTTT.

The rearrangement uses TRBV2 and TRBJ1-2, with TRBD1 matching 8 bases. This CDR3 is 15 amino acids long. Germline values: CDR1 SNHLY, CDR2 FYNNEI. The ends lost 6 bases at V and 3 bases at J; junction bases unmatched: 9. The CDR3 region has the DNA TGTGCCAGCAGAGCCGGGACAGGAGTCGACTATGGCTACACCTTC. It translates to CASRAGTGVDYGYTF. Full variable domain (remainder filled in from reference TRBV2 and TRBJ1-2): EPEVTQTPSHQVTQMGQEVILRCVPISNHLYFYWYRQILGQKVEFLVSFYNNEISEKSEIFDDQFSVERPDGSNFTLKIRSTKLEDSAMYFCASRAGTGVDYGYTFGSGTRLTVV.

The chain has TRBV4-1 and TRBJ2-3; no clear D gene. Germline lookup yields CDR1 MGHRA and CDR2 YSYEKL. The CDR3 covers 14 residues. V was cut by 1 base and J by 5 bases, with 10 bases left in between. CDR3 residues: CASSQVGVGDTQYF. The DNA of the CDR3 is TGCGCCAGCAGCCAAGTGGGCGTGGGAGATACGCAGTATTTT.

The chain joins TRBV7-7 to TRBJ1-5; D unresolved. Trimming removed 0 bases from V and 6 bases from J, with 6 bases in between. There are 13 residues in the CDR3. The germline V gene has CDR1 SSHAT and CDR2 FNYEAQ (reference sequence). The CDR3 reads CASSLAVSQPQHF. In DNA form, the CDR3 reads TGTGCCAGCAGCTTAGCGGTCAGTCAGCCCCAGCATTTT.

The chain links TRBV4-2 to TRBJ1-6; 7 bases map to TRBD1. CDR1 and CDR2 (germline): LGHNA, YNFKEQ. The CDR3 is 15 residues long. Unmatched junction bases numbered 1, after V lost 4 bases and J lost 1 base. In DNA form, the CDR3 reads TGTGCCAGCAGCCCGGACAGGTCCTATAATTCACCCCTCCACTTT. Encoded protein: CASSPDRSYNSPLHF.

The CDR3: CASSPVGHTSEQYF. In DNA, the CDR3 is TGTGCCAGTAGTCCGGTGGGACATACATCCGAGCAGTACTTC. V and J are TRBV19 and TRBJ2-7; perhaps TRBD1 as D (6 bases). The CDR3 has 14 residues. The V and J ends lost 5 bases and 6 bases respectively, with 17 bases between them. Per the germline V gene, CDR1 is LNHDA and CDR2 is SQIVND (reference sequence).

CDR3 amino acids: CASRRTGEHGYTF. The CDR3 DNA reads as TGTGCCAGCAGGCGGACAGGGGAGCACGGCTACACCTTC. The chain combines TRBV7-9 with TRBJ1-2; 9 bases match TRBD1. This CDR3 spans 13 amino acids. V was clipped by 6 bases and J by 8 bases; unmatched bases: 7. CDR1 and CDR2 from the germline V gene are SEHNR and FQNEAQ (reference sequence).

At least ten counts were recorded for this clone. The chain has TRBV23-1 and TRBJ2-7, with 10 bases matching TRBD2. TRBV23-1 is marked as an open reading frame, function uncertain. V was pared by 4 bases and J by 3 bases, with 12 bases of the junction left unmatched. The CDR3 totals 17 residues. CDR3: CASSPWASGSAGYEQYF. The DNA of the CDR3 is TGCGCCAGCAGTCCTTGGGCTAGCGGGAGTGCGGGCTACGAGCAGTACTTC.

The count of this clone is one. The chain combines TRBV28 with TRBJ2-5; TRBD2 agrees at 13 bases. V gave up 3 bases and J gave up 2 bases; unmatched junction bases: 0. This CDR3 region has 15 residues. The germline CDR1 and CDR2 sequences are MDHEN and SYDVKM. The CDR3 DNA follows: TGTGCCAGCAGTTTGACTAGCGGGGGGCAAGAGACCCAGTACTTC. Its protein product is CASSLTSGGQETQYF.

This rearrangement joins TRBV5-6 to TRBJ2-5, with 9 bases that match TRBD2. The CDR3 has 16 amino acids. V trimming: 1 base; J trimming: 5 bases; junction bases outside the gene matches: 9. Germline lookup yields CDR1 SGHDT and CDR2 YYEEEE. The CDR3 protein is CASSLFGAGGQETQYF. CDR3 sequence (DNA): TGTGCCAGCAGCTTGTTTGGCGCGGGGGGGCAGGAGACCCAGTACTTC.

CDR3 in DNA: TGTGCCAGCAGCCCTACAGGGGCATTAGCCAAAAACATTCAGTACTTC. This codes for CASSPTGALAKNIQYF. The chain links TRBV28 to TRBJ2-4; 7 positions match TRBD1. J lost 0 bases, V lost 6 bases, and 8 bases had no gene match. This CDR3 is built from 16 residues. The germline V gene has CDR1 MDHEN and CDR2 SYDVKM. The complete variable domain, with remaining parts taken from reference TRBV28 and TRBJ2-4, reads DVKVTQSSRYLVKRTGEKVFLECVQDMDHENMFWYRQDPGLGLRLIYFSYDVKMKEKGDIPEGYSVSREKKERFSLILESASTNQTSMYLCASSPTGALAKNIQYFGAGTRLSVL.

This clone showed up just once. The J gene is TRBJ2-5, the V gene TRBV12-5, with TRBD2 identical over 11 bases. Per germline, CDR1 LGHNT and CDR2 FRNRAP. The CDR3 extends over 19 amino acids. The V gene end was trimmed by 3 bases and the J gene end by 4 bases; junction bases not matched to a gene: 16. The CDR3 DNA follows: TGTGCTAGTGGTTTCGGTACAGGGATAGCGGGAGGGCGGGTAGAGACCCAGTACTTC. This codes for CASGFGTGIAGGRVETQYF. Full variable domain (missing parts from reference TRBV12-5 and TRBJ2-5): DARVTQTPRHKVTEMGQEVTMRCQPILGHNTVFWYRQTMMQGLELLAYFRNRAPLDDSGMPKDRFSAEMPDATLATLKIQPSEPRDSAVYFCASGFGTGIAGGRVETQYFGPGTRLLVL.

This clone has just one count. The DNA for the CDR3 is TGTGCCAGCAGTCTCAGGGGGCTGGGCTACACCTTC. Encoded protein: CASSLRGLGYTF. The chain employs TRBV28 and TRBJ1-2, with 8 bases that match TRBD1. Germline V gene data show CDR1 as MDHEN and CDR2 as SYDVKM. The CDR3 consists of 12 residues. V shed 5 bases, J shed 8 bases, and the junction held 4 bases outside the gene matches.

The chain recombines TRBV15 with TRBJ2-2; 8 bases agree with TRBD2. Germline assignment: CDR1 LNHNV and CDR2 YYDKDF (reference sequence). V shed 1 base and J 2 bases; nucleotides not matched to a gene: 3. The CDR3 runs to 16 residues. CDR3 nucleotides: TGTGCCACCAGCAGAGGGGTAGCGGGAAACACCGGGGAGCTGTTTTTT. It codes for CATSRGVAGNTGELFF.

The chain has TRBV7-9 and TRBJ1-2; 9 bases line up with TRBD1. With 4 bases clipped from V and 2 bases from J, the junction kept 5 bases outside the gene matches. The CDR3 spans 15 residues. CDR1 SEHNR and CDR2 FQNEAQ come from the germline V gene (reference sequence). CDR3 in amino acids: CASSSGTGKNYGYTF. The CDR3 nucleotides are TGTGCCAGCAGCTCGGGGACAGGGAAAAACTATGGCTACACCTTC. The whole variable domain, remainder taken from reference TRBV7-9 and TRBJ1-2, is DTGVSQNPRHKITKRGQNVTFRCDPISEHNRLYWYRQTLGQGPEFLTYFQNEAQLEKSRLLSDRFSAERPKGSFSTLEIQRTEQGDSAMYLCASSSGTGKNYGYTFGSGTRLTVV.

The chain uses TRBV25-1 and TRBJ1-6; 9 bases are a match to TRBD1. CDR1 and CDR2 (germline): MGHDK, SYGVNS. J was trimmed by 7 bases and V by 2 bases; bases with no gene match: 0. The CDR3 covers 14 residues. The CDR3 DNA reads TGTGCCAGCAGTGAAGGGACAGGGAATTCACCCCTCCACTTT. It specifies CASSEGTGNSPLHF.

V and J are TRBV5-4 and TRBJ2-5; possible D gene TRBD1, 6 bases. Germline V CDR1 and CDR2: SGHNT, YYREEE (reference sequence). The CDR3 runs 15 residues. V shed 0 bases and J shed 2 bases, with 11 bases lying between them. The CDR3 sequence is CASSLVLTGQETQYF. The DNA for the CDR3 is TGTGCCAGCAGCTTGGTCCTGACAGGACAAGAGACCCAGTACTTC.

The genes are TRBV11-2 and TRBJ1-2, with TRBD1 identical over 8 bases. The ends lost 3 bases at V and 6 bases at J; junction bases unmatched: 9. Germline CDR1 SGHAT, CDR2 FQNNGV. The CDR3 has 15 amino acids. Here the CDR3 reads CASSLGTGLKHGYTF. For the CDR3, the DNA is TGTGCCAGCAGCTTGGGGACAGGATTGAAGCATGGCTACACCTTC.